Each of the 13 T cell receptor beta chains below was sequenced from the same sample in a study of radiotherapy plus CTLA-4 blockade in lung cancer. TCRdb keeps only in-frame clones here, not all; method: immunoSEQ multiplex PCR. The sample records 40,000 to 50,000 clones, 73% being singletons. The sample here was peripheral blood, taken from a patient treated with radiotherapy plus ipilimumab. The source is a human donor with non-small cell lung cancer who had a complete response to radiotherapy plus ipilimumab.

This clone was seen just once. The chain has TRBV11-2 and TRBJ2-5, with TRBD1 as a possible D gene (6 bases). Germline CDR1 SGHAT, CDR2 FQNNGV. The germline V and J ends were trimmed by 2 bases and 2 bases, with 12 bases remaining between them. The CDR3 is 15 amino acids. The CDR3 bases are TGTGCCAGCAGCTTATGGTACAGGGAGCAAGAGACCCAGTACTTC. The encoded protein is CASSLWYREQETQYF.

The rearrangement uses TRBV4-2 and TRBJ1-2; 8 nucleotides agree with TRBD1. With V trimmed by 1 base and J by 4 bases, 2 bases remained unmatched. Looked up from germline, CDR1 is LGHNA and CDR2 is YNFKEQ. The CDR3 loop spans 14 amino acids. CDR3 protein: CASSQGTGGYGYTF. For the CDR3, the DNA is TGTGCCAGCAGCCAAGGTACAGGGGGCTATGGCTACACCTTC.

This chain joins TRBV18 and TRBJ1-6; TRBD1 agrees at 8 bases. This CDR3 is 16 amino acids long. V trimming: 4 bases; J trimming: 4 bases; junction bases outside the gene matches: 6. CDR1 is KGHSH, CDR2 LQKENI, per germline. The CDR3 DNA reads as TGTGCCAGCTCACTTATGGACAGGGCGTATAATTCACCCCTCCACTTT. It translates to CASSLMDRAYNSPLHF.

This chain connects TRBV7-2 to TRBJ1-3; 9 positions agree with TRBD1. Germline assignment: CDR1 SGHTA and CDR2 FQGNSA. Trimming removed 5 bases from V and 0 bases from J; junction bases left unmatched: 8. The CDR3 is made up of 17 amino acids. DNA for the CDR3: TGTGCCAGCAGCCTACAGGGGGCGGGGGGCTCTGGAAACACCATATATTTT. It is translated as CASSLQGAGGSGNTIYF.

The gene calls are TRBV6-5 and TRBJ1-1, with no clear D. With 2 bases removed from V and 0 bases from J, the gap between germline ends came to 10 bases. This CDR3 has 15 amino acids. CDR1 and CDR2 from the germline V gene are MNHEY and SVGAGI. The CDR3 region is CASSYNHRMNTEAFF. DNA of the CDR3: TGTGCCAGCAGTTACAATCACAGAATGAACACTGAAGCTTTCTTT.

This clone has a handful of counts. The chain combines TRBV5-5 with TRBJ2-7, with 7 nucleotides matching TRBD2. Trimming took 0 bases from V and 3 from J; bases not matched to a gene: 6. From germline, CDR1 is SGHKS and CDR2 YYEKEE (reference sequence). The CDR3 covers 15 residues. The CDR3 nucleotides read TGTGCCAGCAGCTTGGGTCTCGGGAGGAACTACGAGCAGTACTTC. It is translated as CASSLGLGRNYEQYF.

This clone was recorded a few times. The rearrangement joins TRBV6-5 to TRBJ1-1, with D maybe TRBD1 (5 bases). Germline CDR1 reads MNHEY; CDR2 reads SVGAGI. V dropped 6 bases and J dropped 6 bases, with 8 bases sitting between them. This CDR3 comprises 11 residues. CDR3 in amino acids: CASSQGPEAFF. The CDR3 nucleotides are TGTGCCAGCAGCCAGGGCCCTGAAGCTTTCTTT.

The rearrangement links TRBV19 to TRBJ2-3; possibly TRBD1 for D (5 bases). Germline V gene sequence: CDR1 LNHDA, CDR2 SQIVND (reference sequence). Trimming left V 5 bases short and J 1 base short, with 13 bases between. This CDR3 has 15 residues. The CDR3 reads CASSGRTLGTDTQYF. The CDR3 bases are TGTGCCAGTAGTGGTCGGACATTAGGCACAGATACGCAGTATTTT.

This sequence joins TRBV5-1 and TRBJ1-1; D may be TRBD1 (5 bases). CDR1 is SGHRS and CDR2 is YFSETQ in the germline V gene. The CDR3 is 15 amino acids. Trimming took 4 bases from V and 1 from J, leaving 14 bases between them. This CDR3 reads CASSLNPTGNTEAFF. Written as DNA, the CDR3 is TGCGCCAGCAGCCTGAACCCAACAGGGAACACTGAAGCTTTCTTT.

The genes are TRBV27 and TRBJ2-1; 9 nucleotides line up with TRBD2. CDR3 length equals 15 residues. In germline, CDR1 is MNHEY, CDR2 SMNVEV (reference sequence). V dropped 4 bases and J dropped 7; count of bases not matched to a gene: 8. The CDR3 region is CASSSSSGIKNEQFF. CDR3 nucleotide sequence: TGTGCCAGCAGTTCGTCTAGCGGGATAAAGAATGAGCAGTTCTTC.

The J gene is TRBJ2-6, the V gene TRBV5-1, with D tentatively TRBD1 (5 bases). Trimming stripped 0 bases from V and 1 base from J, with 11 bases between. Germline values: CDR1 SGHRS, CDR2 YFSETQ. This CDR3 is built from 17 residues. In DNA, the CDR3 is TGCGCCAGCAGCTTGGCGGGCGGACAATCTGGGGCCAACGTCCTGACTTTC. Encoded protein: CASSLAGGQSGANVLTF.

This chain uses TRBV30 with TRBJ2-7, with D possibly being TRBD1 (7 bases). Germline CDR1 reads GTSNPN; CDR2 reads SVGIG (reference sequence). V gave up 5 bases and J gave up 1 base, with 12 bases separating them. The CDR3 has 13 amino acids. CDR3 nucleotide sequence: TGTGCCTGGGCCTCAGGGGGGTCCTACGAGCAGTACTTC. It is translated as CAWASGGSYEQYF. Variable domain in full (rest from reference TRBV30 and TRBJ2-7): SQTIHQWPATLVQPVGSPLSLECTVEGTSNPNLYWYRQAAGRGLQLLFYSVGIGQISSEVPQNLSASRPQDRQFILSSKKLLLSDSGFYLCAWASGGSYEQYFGPGTRLTVT.

The chain joins TRBV2 to TRBJ1-4; weak D call: TRBD1 (5 bases). The V end was cut by 9 bases, the J end by 0 bases, with 23 bases between. The CDR3 runs 18 residues. Germline-derived CDR1 and CDR2 are SNHLY and FYNNEI. The CDR3 spells CARKTVFWVNATNEKLFF. Written as DNA, the CDR3 is TGTGCCAGAAAGACAGTGTTTTGGGTCAATGCAACTAATGAAAAACTGTTTTTT.